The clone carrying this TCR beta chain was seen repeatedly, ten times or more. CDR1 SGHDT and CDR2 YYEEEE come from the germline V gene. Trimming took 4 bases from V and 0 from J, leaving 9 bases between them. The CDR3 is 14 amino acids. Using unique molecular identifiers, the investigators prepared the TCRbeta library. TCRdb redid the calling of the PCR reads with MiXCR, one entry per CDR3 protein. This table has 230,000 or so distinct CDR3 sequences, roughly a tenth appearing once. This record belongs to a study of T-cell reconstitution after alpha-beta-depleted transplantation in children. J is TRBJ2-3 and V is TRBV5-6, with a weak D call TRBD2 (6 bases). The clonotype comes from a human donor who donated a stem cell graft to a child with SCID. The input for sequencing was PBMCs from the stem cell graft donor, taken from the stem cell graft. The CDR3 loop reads CASSTGVSTDTQYF. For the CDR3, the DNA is TGTGCCAGCAGCACGGGGGTTAGCACAGATACGCAGTATTTT.